This T cell receptor beta chain is drawn from a study of identical twins' blood T cells. Whole-study results and caveats: Shared CDR3 clonotype counts between two donors mainly tracked the product of their cloneset sizes, twins included.

MiXCR, run by TCRdb on the 5' RACE reads, gives a single entry per CDR3 protein. This repertoire shows fewer than 450,000 distinct CDR3 sequences, roughly 31% found once; its top ten account for about 6%. This CDR3 is 13 amino acids long. Between the trimmed V and J ends, which lost 0 bases and 5 bases, there was a span of 5 bases. Germline-derived CDR1 and CDR2 are MNHNS and SASEGT. This clonotype was found a few times. The antigen remains unidentified. This clonotype originated in a woman between 18 and 55 years old in good health. Specimen: PBMCs. V and J are TRBV6-1 and TRBJ1-5; D is ambiguous. Here the CDR3 DNA reads TGTGCCAGCAGTGAAGCGGCATATCAGCCCCAGCATTTT. It encodes CASSEAAYQPQHF.